The TCR beta chain described here comes from a study of blood T cells in healthy people across ages. Study-wide background: With template switching, about one barcoded beta molecule was captured per two T cells.

No fewer than 6 micrograms of total RNA were isolated from every sample. V lost 1 base and J 4 bases, leaving 12 bases between the germline ends. Germline V CDR1 and CDR2: SGDLS, YYNGEE. CDR3 length: 14 residues. The authors ran a second PCR of roughly 6 to 11 cycles using a sample-barcoded 5' primer and a J-beta primer mix. Each single sample gave us at least 3 million CDR3-containing paired-end reads. TCRdb re-derived calls from the 5' RACE reads in MiXCR, one entry per CDR3 protein. In the table there are about 1 million distinct CDR3 sequences, 45% of which are singletons. The TCR comes from a woman in her sixties in good health. The V call is TRBV9, the J call TRBJ2-7, with D possibly being TRBD2 (6 bases). Input material: blood. The chain's CDR3 is CASSVKPGGYEQYF. CDR3 bases: TGTGCCAGCAGCGTAAAGCCTGGAGGGTACGAGCAGTACTTC.